Listed below are T cell receptor beta chains from one sample, sequenced in a study of identical twins. TCRdb called the 5' RACE reads again in MiXCR, with one record for every CDR3 protein. The sample carries about 200,000 distinct CDR3 sequences, roughly a tenth recorded once. The sample taken for sequencing was memory T cells sorted from blood. These receptors originate from a man aged 45 to 65 in good health. Both conserved end residues are part of each CDR3. Fields, in order: J gene, clone size, D gene, V gene, CDR3 protein, CDR3 DNA. D genes are given only for firm matches. Rows give clone size only sometimes, using once, few, many, or a class for an expanded clone.

TRBJ1-1 few . TRBV6-1 CASSPRGGGTEAFF TGTGCCAGCAGTCCCAGGGGCGGGGGCACTGAAGCTTTCTTT
TRBJ2-7 . . TRBV20-1 CSARSAPGEQYF TGCAGTGCTAGATCCGCGCCCGGCGAGCAGTACTTC
TRBJ1-1 many . TRBV4-2 CASSQDLLLNTEAFF TGTGCCAGCAGCCAAGATCTTCTATTGAACACTGAAGCTTTCTTT
TRBJ2-3 few TRBD2 TRBV7-9 CASSLPSGSGSDTQYF TGTGCCAGCAGCTTACCTAGCGGGAGCGGGTCAGATACGCAGTATTTT
TRBJ2-1 . TRBD1 TRBV24-1 CATSLTGFGSYNEQFF TGTGCCACCAGCCTGACAGGGTTTGGATCCTACAATGAGCAGTTCTTC
TRBJ1-3 . . TRBV5-8 CASSLVSGNTIYF TGTGCCAGCAGCTTGGTCTCTGGAAACACCATATATTTT
TRBJ1-1 many . TRBV20-1 CSASKVRGAEAFF TGCAGTGCTAGTAAGGTTAGGGGGGCTGAAGCTTTCTTT
TRBJ2-3 . TRBD1 TRBV6-1 CASSLDGTGRNTQYF TGTGCCAGTTCCCTTGACGGGACAGGGAGAAATACGCAGTATTTT
TRBJ2-3 few TRBD2 TRBV5-1 CASSLEAGGLTDTQYF TGCGCCAGCAGCTTGGAAGCGGGGGGGCTTACAGATACGCAGTATTTT
TRBJ2-3 many . TRBV9 CASSVVGGDSLMEDTQYF TGTGCCAGCAGCGTAGTCGGTGGTGACTCTCTTATGGAAGATACGCAGTATTTT
TRBJ2-3 few . TRBV12-3/TRBV12-4 CASSFLELDTSDTQYF TGTGCCAGCAGTTTTTTGGAACTAGATACTTCAGATACGCAGTATTTT
TRBJ1-2 many . TRBV5-6 CASSLNLGSGYTF TGTGCCAGCAGCTTGAATTTGGGCTCTGGCTACACCTTC
TRBJ2-1 many TRBD2 TRBV27 CASSFRPGLAKGDEQFF TGTGCCAGCAGTTTCCGCCCAGGACTAGCGAAAGGGGATGAGCAGTTCTTC
TRBJ2-6 . . TRBV9 CASSVEEGLRSGANVLTF TGTGCCAGCAGCGTAGAAGAGGGCCTTCGCTCTGGGGCCAACGTCCTGACTTTC
TRBJ1-2 few TRBD1 TRBV27 CASKGTGISGYTF TGTGCCAGCAAAGGGACAGGGATCAGTGGCTACACCTTC
TRBJ2-1 many . TRBV2 CASTSRGAGGNEQFF TGTGCCAGCACCTCCCGGGGGGCTGGGGGGAATGAGCAGTTCTTC
TRBJ2-3 many TRBD2 TRBV4-3 CASSQDLLAGGTDTQYF TGCGCCAGCAGCCAAGATTTACTAGCGGGGGGGACAGATACGCAGTATTTT
TRBJ2-7 . TRBD2 TRBV29-1 CSVETFSQGTSGRDYEQYF TGCAGCGTCGAAACCTTTAGCCAAGGGACTAGCGGGAGAGACTACGAGCAGTACTTC
TRBJ2-3 many TRBD2 TRBV5-1 CASSQGLAGGTTDTQYF TGCGCCAGCAGCCAAGGACTAGCGGGGGGTACAACAGATACGCAGTATTTT
TRBJ2-5 few TRBD1 TRBV28 CASSPGTGLQETQYF TGTGCCAGCAGTCCGGGGACAGGCCTCCAAGAGACCCAGTACTTC